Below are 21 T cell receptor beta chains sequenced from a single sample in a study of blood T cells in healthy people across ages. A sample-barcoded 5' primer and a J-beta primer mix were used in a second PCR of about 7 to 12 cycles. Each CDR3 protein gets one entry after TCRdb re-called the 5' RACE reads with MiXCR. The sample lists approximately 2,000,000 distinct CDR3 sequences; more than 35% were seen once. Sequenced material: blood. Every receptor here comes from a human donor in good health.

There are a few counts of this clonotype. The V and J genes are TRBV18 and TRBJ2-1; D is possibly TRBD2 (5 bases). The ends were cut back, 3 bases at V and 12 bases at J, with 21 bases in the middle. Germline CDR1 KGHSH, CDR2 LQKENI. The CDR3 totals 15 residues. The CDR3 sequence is CASSPRELPLIGQFF. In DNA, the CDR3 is TGTGCCAGCTCACCTCGGGAATTACCCCTTATAGGGCAGTTCTTC.

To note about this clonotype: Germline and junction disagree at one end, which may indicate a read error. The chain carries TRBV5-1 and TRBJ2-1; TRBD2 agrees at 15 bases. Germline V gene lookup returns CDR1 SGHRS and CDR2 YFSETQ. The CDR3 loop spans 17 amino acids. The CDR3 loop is CAGSLGLAGGVGNEQFF. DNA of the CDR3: TGCGCCGGCAGCTTGGGACTAGCGGGGGGAGTAGGCAATGAGCAGTTCTTC.

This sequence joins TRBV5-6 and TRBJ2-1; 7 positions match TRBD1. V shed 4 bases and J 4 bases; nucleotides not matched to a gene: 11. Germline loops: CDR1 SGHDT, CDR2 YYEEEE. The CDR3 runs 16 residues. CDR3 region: CASSHFDRVPYNEQFF. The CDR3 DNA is TGTGCCAGCAGCCATTTTGACAGGGTCCCTTACAATGAGCAGTTCTTC. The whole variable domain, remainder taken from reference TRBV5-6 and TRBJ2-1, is DAGVTQSPTHLIKTRGQQVTLRCSPKSGHDTVSWYQQALGQGPQFIFQYYEEEERQRGNFPDRFSGHQFPNYSSELNVNALLLGDSALYLCASSHFDRVPYNEQFFGPGTRLTVL.

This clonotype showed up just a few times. The CDR3 loop is CASSLANTGTTYTDTQYF. The CDR3 DNA reads TGTGCCAGCAGCTTAGCCAACACCGGGACAACCTACACAGATACGCAGTATTTT. V and J are TRBV7-2 and TRBJ2-3; maybe TRBD1 (6 bases). The CDR3 runs 18 residues. The ends were cut back, 0 bases at V and 2 bases at J, with 18 bases in the middle. Germline V CDR1 and CDR2: SGHTA, FQGNSA.

This chain's CDR3 is CASSSRQLPEDYGYTF. The CDR3 DNA reads as TGTGCCAGCAGCTCGAGACAGCTCCCAGAAGACTATGGCTACACCTTC. The rearrangement joins TRBV7-8 to TRBJ1-2, with TRBD1 as a possible D gene (5 bases). CDR3 size: 16 residues. Germline lookup yields CDR1 SGHVS and CDR2 FQNEAQ. Trimming stripped 4 bases from V and 3 bases from J, with 18 bases between.

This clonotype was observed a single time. This chain's CDR3 is CSARDRDSVSYNEQFF. The CDR3 nucleotides are TGCAGTGCTAGAGACAGGGACAGCGTCTCCTACAATGAGCAGTTCTTC. The chain has TRBV20-1 and TRBJ2-1; 7 nucleotides agree with TRBD1. The CDR3 is 16 residues long. Germline V gene data show CDR1 as DFQATT and CDR2 as SNEGSKA (reference sequence). V lost 0 bases, J lost 0 bases, and 5 bases stayed unmatched.

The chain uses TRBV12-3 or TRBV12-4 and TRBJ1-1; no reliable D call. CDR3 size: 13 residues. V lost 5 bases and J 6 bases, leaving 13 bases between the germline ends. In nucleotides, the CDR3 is TGTGCCAGCAGTCCCCCATTCTGGTCTGAAGCTTTCTTT. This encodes CASSPPFWSEAFF.

The CDR3 is CATSDLPETVIPSTDTQYF. The CDR3 DNA is TGTGCCACCAGTGATTTGCCCGAGACAGTGATACCTAGCACAGATACGCAGTATTTT. The chain has TRBV24-1 and TRBJ2-3; possible D gene TRBD1, 5 bases. CDR1 is KGHDR and CDR2 is SFDVKD in the germline V gene. This CDR3 is 19 amino acids long. Trimming pared 0 bases from V and 0 bases from J, leaving 18 bases between.

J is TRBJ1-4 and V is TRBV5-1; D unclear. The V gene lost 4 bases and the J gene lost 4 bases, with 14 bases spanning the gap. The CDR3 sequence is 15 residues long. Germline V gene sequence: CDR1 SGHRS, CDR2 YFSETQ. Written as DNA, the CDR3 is TGCGCCAGCAGCCTGCGAGGAGGGAATAATGAAAAACTGTTTTTT. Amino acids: CASSLRGGNNEKLFF. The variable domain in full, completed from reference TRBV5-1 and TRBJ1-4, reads KAGVTQTPRYLIKTRGQQVTLSCSPISGHRSVSWYQQTPGQGLQFLFEYFSETQRNKGNFPGRFSGRQFSNSRSEMNVSTLELGDSALYLCASSLRGGNNEKLFFGSGTQLSVL.

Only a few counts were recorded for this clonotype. CDR3 amino acids: CASSSDGGRGYEQYF. The CDR3 DNA reads TGCGCCAGCAGCTCGGATGGGGGCAGGGGGTACGAGCAGTACTTC. This chain joins TRBV5-1 and TRBJ2-7; 7 bases fit TRBD1. The CDR3 contains 15 residues. After removal of 3 bases from V and 4 bases from J, the junction contained 10 bases not matched to a gene. The germline gives CDR1 SGHRS, CDR2 YFSETQ.

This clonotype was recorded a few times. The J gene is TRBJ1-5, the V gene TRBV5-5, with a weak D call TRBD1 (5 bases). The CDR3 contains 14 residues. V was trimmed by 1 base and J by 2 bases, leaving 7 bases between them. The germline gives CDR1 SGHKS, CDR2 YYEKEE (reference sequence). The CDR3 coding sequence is TGTGCCAGCAGCTTGTGGGGCGGCAATCAGCCCCAGCATTTT. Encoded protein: CASSLWGGNQPQHF.

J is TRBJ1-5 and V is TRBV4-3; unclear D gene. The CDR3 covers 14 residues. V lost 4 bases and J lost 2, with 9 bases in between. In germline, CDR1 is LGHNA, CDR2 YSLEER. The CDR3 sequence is CASSPYVGNQPQHF. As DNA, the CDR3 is TGCGCCAGCAGCCCATACGTGGGCAATCAGCCCCAGCATTTT.

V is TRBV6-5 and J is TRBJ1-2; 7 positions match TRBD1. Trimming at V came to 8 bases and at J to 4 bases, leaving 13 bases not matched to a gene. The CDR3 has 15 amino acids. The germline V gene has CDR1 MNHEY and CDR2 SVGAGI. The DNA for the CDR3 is TGTGCCAGCGGGGTTGTGGAAGGGACAGTCTATGGCTACACCTTC. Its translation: CASGVVEGTVYGYTF.

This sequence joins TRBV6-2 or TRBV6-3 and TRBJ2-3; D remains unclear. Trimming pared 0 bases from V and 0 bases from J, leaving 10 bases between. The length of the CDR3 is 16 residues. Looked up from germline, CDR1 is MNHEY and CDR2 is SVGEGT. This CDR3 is CASSYSTGTSTDTQYF. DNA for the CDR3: TGTGCCAGCAGTTACTCAACGGGTACTAGCACAGATACGCAGTATTTT.

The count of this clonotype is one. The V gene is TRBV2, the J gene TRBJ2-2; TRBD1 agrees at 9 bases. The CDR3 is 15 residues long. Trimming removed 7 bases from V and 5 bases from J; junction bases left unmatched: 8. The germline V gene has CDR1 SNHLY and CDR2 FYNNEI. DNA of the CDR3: TGTGCCAGCATCAAAGGACAGGGGCGGACCGGGGAGCTGTTTTTT. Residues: CASIKGQGRTGELFF.

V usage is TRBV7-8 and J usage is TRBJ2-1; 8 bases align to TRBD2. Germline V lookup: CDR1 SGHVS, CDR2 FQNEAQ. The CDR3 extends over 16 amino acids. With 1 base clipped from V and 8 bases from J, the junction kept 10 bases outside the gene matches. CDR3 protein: CASSLVGRGGLDEQFF. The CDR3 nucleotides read TGTGCCAGCAGCTTAGTCGGGAGGGGGGGCTTGGATGAGCAGTTCTTC.

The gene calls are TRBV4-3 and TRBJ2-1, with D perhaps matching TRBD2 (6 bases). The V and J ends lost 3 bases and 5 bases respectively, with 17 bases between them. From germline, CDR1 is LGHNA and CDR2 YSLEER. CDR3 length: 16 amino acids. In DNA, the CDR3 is TGCGCCAGCAGCCACCAAGCGGAGGGCGCAAACAATGAGCAGTTCTTC. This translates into CASSHQAEGANNEQFF.

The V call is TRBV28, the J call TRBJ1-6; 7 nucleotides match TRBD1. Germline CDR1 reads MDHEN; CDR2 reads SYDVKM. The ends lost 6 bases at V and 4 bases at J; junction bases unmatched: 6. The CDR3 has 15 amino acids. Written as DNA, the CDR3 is TGTGCCAGCAGGGAAGGGGGACAGTATAATTCACCCCTCCACTTT. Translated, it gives CASREGGQYNSPLHF.

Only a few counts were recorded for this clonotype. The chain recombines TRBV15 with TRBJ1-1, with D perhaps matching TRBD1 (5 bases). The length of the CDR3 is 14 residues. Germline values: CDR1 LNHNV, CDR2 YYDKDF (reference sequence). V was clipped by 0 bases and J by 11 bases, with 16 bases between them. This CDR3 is CATSRDRRGEGAFF. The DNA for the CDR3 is TGTGCCACCAGCAGAGACCGCCGGGGGGAAGGGGCTTTCTTT.

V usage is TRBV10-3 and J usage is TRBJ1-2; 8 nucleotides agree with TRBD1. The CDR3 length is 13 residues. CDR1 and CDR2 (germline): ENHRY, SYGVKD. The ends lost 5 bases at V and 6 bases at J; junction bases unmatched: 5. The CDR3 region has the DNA TGTGCCATCAGTTGGACAGGGTTGGATGGCTACACCTTC. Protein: CAISWTGLDGYTF.

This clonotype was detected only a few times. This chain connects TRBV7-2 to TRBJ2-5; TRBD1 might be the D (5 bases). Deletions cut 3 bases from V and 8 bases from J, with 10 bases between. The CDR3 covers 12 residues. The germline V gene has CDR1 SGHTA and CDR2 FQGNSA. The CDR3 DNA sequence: TGTGCCAGCAGCTTCCGAAGGGGTACCCAGTACTTC. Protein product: CASSFRRGTQYF.